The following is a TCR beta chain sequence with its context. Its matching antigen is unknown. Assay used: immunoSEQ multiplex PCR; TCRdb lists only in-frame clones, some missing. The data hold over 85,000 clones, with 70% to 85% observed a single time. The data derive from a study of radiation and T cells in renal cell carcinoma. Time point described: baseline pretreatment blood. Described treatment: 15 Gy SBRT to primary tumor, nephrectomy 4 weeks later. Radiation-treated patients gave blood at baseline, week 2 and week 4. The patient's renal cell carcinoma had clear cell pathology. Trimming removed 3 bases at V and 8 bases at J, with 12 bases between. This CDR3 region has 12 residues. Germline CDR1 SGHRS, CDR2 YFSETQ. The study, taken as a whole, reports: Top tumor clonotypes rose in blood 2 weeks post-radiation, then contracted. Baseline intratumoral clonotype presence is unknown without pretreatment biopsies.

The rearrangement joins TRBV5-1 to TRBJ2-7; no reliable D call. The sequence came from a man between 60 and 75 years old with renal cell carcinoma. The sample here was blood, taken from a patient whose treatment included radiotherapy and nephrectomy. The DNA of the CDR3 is TGCGCCAGCAGCTCCCCCGGCGGAAAGCAGTACTTC. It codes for CASSSPGGKQYF.